This is a list of T cell receptor beta chains from one sample in a study of blood T cells in healthy people across ages. TCRdb reprocessed the 5' RACE reads with MiXCR, giving one entry per CDR3 protein. The data show roughly 680,000 distinct CDR3 sequences, around 50% seen once. Specimen: blood. Source of these receptors: an elderly woman in good health. CDR3s include the opening cysteine and the closing phenylalanine or tryptophan. A D gene is named only where the DNA matches it firmly. A row's size may be missing; if present it is once, few, many or a size class.

TRBJ1-2	few	TRBV2	NA	CASRDPGYGYTF	TGTGCCAGCAGGGACCCCGGCTATGGCTACACCTTC
TRBJ2-1	many	TRBV4-1	NA	CASSQGKEGNEQFF	TGCGCCAGCAGCCAAGGGAAGGAGGGGAATGAGCAGTTCTTC
TRBJ2-5	NA	TRBV6-5	TRBD1	CASSYRDSGHEQYF	TGTGCCAGCAGTTACCGGGACAGCGGTCATGAGCAGTACTTC
TRBJ2-5	NA	TRBV11-3	NA	CASSLGGPPKETQYF	TGTGCCAGCAGCTTAGGGGGACCCCCGAAAGAGACCCAGTACTTC
TRBJ2-5	NA	TRBV27	TRBD2	CASSPYDLLTSGRETQYF	TGTGCCAGCAGTCCTTACGACCTATTGACTAGCGGGAGGGAGACCCAGTACTTC
TRBJ2-3	many	TRBV9	NA	CASGISDFLHDTQYF	TGTGCCAGCGGGATCTCGGACTTCCTCCACGATACGCAGTATTTT
TRBJ2-5	many	TRBV5-4	NA	CASSLGDTAKETQYF	TGTGCCAGCAGCTTGGGGGACACAGCGAAAGAGACCCAGTACTTC
TRBJ2-3	NA	TRBV6-5	TRBD2	CASSPLAGGYPDTQYF	TGTGCCAGCAGTCCTCTAGCGGGGGGGTACCCCGATACGCAGTATTTT
TRBJ1-1	few	TRBV5-1	TRBD1	CASSLAQTGGLNTEAFF	TGCGCCAGCAGCTTGGCACAAACAGGGGGCCTGAACACTGAAGCTTTCTTT
TRBJ2-6	NA	TRBV5-1	TRBD2	CASSLTGTTDSGANVLTF	TGCGCCAGCAGCTTAACCGGGACTACAGACTCTGGGGCCAACGTCCTGACTTTC
TRBJ1-6	many	TRBV10-3	TRBD1	CATGGTENSPLHF	TGTGCCACGGGGGGGACAGAGAATTCACCCCTCCACTTT
TRBJ1-2	many	TRBV15	NA	CATSRDPQHGYTF	TGTGCCACCAGCAGAGATCCACAGCATGGCTACACCTTC
TRBJ2-1	many	TRBV9	TRBD2	CASSVGGSGRDYNEQFF	TGTGCCAGCAGCGTAGGGGGTAGCGGGAGGGATTACAATGAGCAGTTCTTC
TRBJ1-1	few	TRBV5-1	NA	CSSSLGGLNTEAFF	TGCTCCAGCAGCTTAGGGGGGCTGAACACTGAAGCTTTCTTT
TRBJ2-4	NA	TRBV5-1	NA	CASSLDPRLAKNIQYF	TGCGCCAGCAGCTTGGATCCACGACTAGCCAAAAACATTCAGTACTTC
TRBJ2-2	NA	TRBV2	NA	CATKDGTNTGELFF	TGTGCCACCAAGGACGGGACCAACACCGGGGAGCTGTTTTTT
TRBJ2-2	NA	TRBV7-8	NA	CASSSRMGQKNTGELFF	TGTGCCAGCAGCAGCCGGATGGGGCAGAAGAACACCGGGGAGCTGTTTTTT
TRBJ2-3	NA	TRBV20-1	NA	CSAPRADTQYF	TGCAGTGCCCCGCGGGCAGATACGCAGTATTTT
TRBJ2-5	NA	TRBV20-1	TRBD2	CSARDISGGFQETQYF	TGCAGTGCTAGAGATATAAGCGGGGGGTTCCAAGAGACCCAGTACTTC
TRBJ2-1	once	TRBV7-8	TRBD2	CASRFGLAGNNEQFF	TGTGCCAGCAGGTTCGGACTAGCGGGAAACAATGAGCAGTTCTTC
TRBJ2-7	NA	TRBV5-1	TRBD2	CASPLGLASTYEQYF	TGCGCCAGCCCCCTGGGACTAGCATCAACCTACGAGCAGTACTTC
TRBJ1-1	NA	TRBV12-3/TRBV12-4	NA	CASSLVGRGVAFF	TGTGCCAGCAGTTTAGTTGGCAGGGGAGTAGCTTTCTTT